The entry below gives a single T cell receptor (beta chain) sequence along with its context. The specificity of this receptor is unknown. A single base separates this from a much larger clone, so it may be a read error. This entry comes from a study of HIV-infected patients and healthy controls (dated by TCRdb to about 2014). For context, the study as a whole: CD4 counts were modestly but significantly increased in about 90% of the 16 patients after three months of therapy, but they remained below normal ranges. No consistent shift in CD8 counts was seen during early therapy, whereas a slight rise was seen in the CD4:CD8 ratio. Viral load fell below detection in about 65% of the 16 patients by the second bleed and in all patients following a further year of therapy. Patients lacked overall T-cell lymphocytopenia, and total CDR3 counts per chain did not differ significantly from controls. The question the study tested was whether immune perturbation and reconstitution could be captured by deep TCR repertoire sequencing of small blood samples from HIV patients.

Reverse transcription of 500 ng RNA was performed with SuperScript III using primers directed against the alpha and beta constant regions. Alpha and beta chain libraries were generated separately via chain-specific third strand synthesis with multiplexing indices. To avoid primer bias, the protocol used one single primer pair to amplify every rearrangement within a chain, and the protocol also attached molecular barcodes to each cDNA molecule. T4 RNA Ligase 1 joined purified cDNA to a 5' RACE adapter that carried a random hexamer and the SP2 sequencing primer site. With slow temperature ramps used to favor optimal annealing, second strand synthesis was primed from the SP2 site with Phusion polymerase. Two random hexamer sequences, both added before amplification and joined together, made up the 12-nucleotide barcode of each molecule. An amplification PCR of about 20 cycles with P5s and P7 primers came after a short first PCR that had added P5 and P7 adapter elements plus a second index. In total the libraries went through 27 PCR cycles, after which the libraries were quantified on a Qubit, sized on a Bioanalyzer, and diluted to around 4 nM. Normalized libraries were sequenced on an Illumina MiSeq with 2 x 250 paired-end kits. Into about 10 ul Tris-Cl, the reverse transcription reactions were eluted following cleanup on MinElute columns. Adapter ligations were incubated for less than 30 hours at 16 degrees C and subsequently purified with AMPure XP beads at a 1:1 ratio. Per the source publication's procedure: A modified Decombinator that output V, J, insert and barcode information was used to process the demultiplexed FASTQ files. Sequences that shared a barcode but differed from the dominant sequence were treated as errors and discarded, and barcodes were clustered at Levenshtein distance 3 and counted to estimate the original cDNA molecules. The R packages ineq, vegan, igraph and RCytoscape were used for downstream analyses, together with IMGT nomenclature and CDR3 definitions. V gene usage was computed over distinct sequences, each TCR counted once to avoid skew from clonal expansion. Unique CDR3 amino acid sequences within a donor were connected in similarity networks whenever two sequences differed by a single Levenshtein edit. The authors compiled published HIV-specific CDR3s (approximately 92 alpha, approximately 640 beta) and CMV-specific CDR3s (13 alpha, more than 200 beta) and searched for them in the repertoires. It was shown by random subsampling to size-matched repertoires that the decreased diversity of patients was not caused by their lower sequence numbers. The public sequencing data were trimmed at Q25 with fastp and processed into clonotypes with MiXCR by TCRdb, which kept only in-frame beta chains. A single entry per CDR3 protein holds the most common genes and DNA from its merged rows. TCRdb's processing, not the study's, gives the V and J calls here. The sample yields about 5,000 distinct CDR3 sequences; approximately 22% were counted once. The ten largest clones represent around 29% of the sample.

Looking up the germline V gene yields CDR1 MNHNS and CDR2 SASEGT. V is clipped by 8 bases and J by 8 bases, and the sequence between their germline boundaries is 18 bases long. The CDR3 sequence holds 13 residues, the cysteine and phenylalanine included. Only the CDR3 region is kept as DNA, spanning 39 bases read in frame from base 1. Follow-up blood from HIV-infected patients was collected roughly three months, about 14 weeks, after antiretroviral therapy began. Whole blood was used without cell fractionation, so the repertoire reflected all unsorted peripheral T cells. For RNA extraction, an approximately 2.6 ml sample of peripheral blood was drawn into Tempus tubes. Patients with febrile or AIDS-related illness, tumors, hepatitis B or C coinfection, immunomodulatory therapy, recent vaccination or treatment interruptions were excluded from enrollment. The TURBO-DNase kit was used to remove leftover genomic DNA, and GLOBINclear was used to deplete globin mRNA.

Findings and caveats that apply to the study as a whole: The observed differences in diversity could not be explained by the slight differences in age and sex profiles between the study cohorts. Treated samples represented only approximately 14 weeks of therapy, a duration arguably insufficient for detecting immune reconstitution in view of low adult thymic output. Eight alpha and eight beta V genes showed significantly different mean usage between HIV-infected patients and controls. The pairing of alpha and beta chains was not determined in the samples. HLA typing of donors was not performed in the study. Alpha-chain CDR3s from MAIT cells occurred at high frequency in healthy controls but were severely depleted in HIV+ repertoires. Only sixteen HIV-infected individuals were processed, which the authors considered a major limit on how widely the findings apply. Comparisons were complicated by unequal numbers of distinct sequences between patients and controls, and rare events from HIV-infected data were overweighted by size-matching. The apparent post-therapy recovery of the Gini index in HIV-infected patients was not reproduced in size-matched repertoire data. Sequencing depth was restricted by the use of whole blood, which also prevented the dynamics of distinct T-cell subpopulations from being separated. HIV-associated CDR3s exhibited a significant reduction in frequency during therapy, whereas CMV-associated CDR3s exhibited no significant change, although the majority increased in frequency. Compared with untreated HIV+ repertoires, healthy control repertoires had roughly threefold more distinct CDR3s and a higher Shannon diversity. Oligoclonality may be reflected in the significantly higher mean Gini indices of HIV-infected repertoires compared with controls. Both the Jaccard index and the count of highly shared sequences showed that healthy controls shared more CDR3s between individuals than HIV+ patients did.

Rearrangement joined TRBV6-1 to TRBJ1-2, with the D segment identity uncertain. The sequencing used blood, collected during antiretroviral therapy. The sequence derives from an adult with HIV infection. The DNA is as follows: TGTGCCAGCCCGAGGCATGGTTGGGAAGGCTACACCTTC. This codes for CASPRHGWEGYTF.